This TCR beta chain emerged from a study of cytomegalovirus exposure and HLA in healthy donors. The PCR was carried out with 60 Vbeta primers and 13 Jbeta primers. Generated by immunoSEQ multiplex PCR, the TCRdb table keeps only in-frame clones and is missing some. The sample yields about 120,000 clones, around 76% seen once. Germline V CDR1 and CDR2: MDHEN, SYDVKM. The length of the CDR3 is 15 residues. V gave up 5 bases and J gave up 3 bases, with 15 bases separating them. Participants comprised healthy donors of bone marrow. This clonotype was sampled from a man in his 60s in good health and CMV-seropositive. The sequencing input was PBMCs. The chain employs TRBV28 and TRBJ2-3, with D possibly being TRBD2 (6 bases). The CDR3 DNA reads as TGTGCCAGCAGTGAGGGCGGGGACTCAACAGATACGCAGTATTTT. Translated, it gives CASSEGGDSTDTQYF.